The present T cell receptor beta chain was sequenced within a study of T cell repertoires in cytomegalovirus infection. The CDR3 length is 14 residues. With 6 bases removed from V and 8 bases from J, the gap between germline ends came to 17 bases. Per germline, CDR1 LNHDA and CDR2 SQIVND (reference sequence). TCRdb redid the calling of the reads with MiXCR, one entry per CDR3 protein. Here the sample spans around 23,000 distinct CDR3 sequences, approximately 22% being singletons. This clonotype turned up a few times. Its antigen is currently unknown. Findings and limits, study-wide: HLA-C-restricted CMV-specific TCR beta clonotypes prevailed in the ex vivo response.

The TCR was taken from a human donor in good health (CMV status not recorded). Some clones in this sample may be carry-over from other donors' samples. V gene TRBV19 combines with J gene TRBJ2-1, with a possible D match to TRBD1 (5 bases). The specimen comprised CD8+ T cells from cultured PBMCs, sampled from culture after CMV antigen stimulation. DNA for the CDR3: TGTGCCAGTAGAGACAGCGAAAAAAGCCATGAGCAGTTCTTC. Protein product: CASRDSEKSHEQFF.